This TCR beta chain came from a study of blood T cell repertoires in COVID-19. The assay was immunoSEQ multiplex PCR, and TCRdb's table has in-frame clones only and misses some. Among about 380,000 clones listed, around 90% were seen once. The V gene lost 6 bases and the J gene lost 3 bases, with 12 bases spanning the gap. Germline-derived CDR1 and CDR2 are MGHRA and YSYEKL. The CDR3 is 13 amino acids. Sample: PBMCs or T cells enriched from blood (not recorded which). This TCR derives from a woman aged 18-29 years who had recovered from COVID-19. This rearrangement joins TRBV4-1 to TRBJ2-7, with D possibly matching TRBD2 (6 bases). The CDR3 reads CASRPVEGYEQYF. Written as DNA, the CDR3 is TGCGCCAGCAGGCCGGTGGAGGGCTACGAGCAGTACTTC.